These T cell receptor beta chains were read from a single sample in a study of cytomegalovirus exposure and HLA in healthy donors. Data came from immunoSEQ multiplex PCR; TCRdb stores just in-frame clones and leaves some out. In the table there are fewer than 130,000 clones, around 86% of which are singletons. The specimen was PBMCs. The receptors were gathered from a man aged 40-49 years in good health and CMV-seronegative. Both conserved end residues are part of each CDR3. The D gene is left open where the match is weak. Only some rows state a clone size, as once, few, many or a class for expanded clones.

>-|TRBJ1-3|-|TRBV5-4
CASSTRGAGNTIYF
TGTGCCAGCAGTACGCGGGGGGCTGGAAACACCATATATTTT
>-|TRBJ2-1|-|TRBV18
CASSPPWQGDNEQFF
TGTGCCAGCTCACCACCCTGGCAGGGCGACAATGAGCAGTTCTTC
>-|TRBJ2-3|TRBD2|TRBV7-2
CASSSLRLAGITDTQYF
TGTGCCAGCAGCTCCCTCCGACTAGCGGGGATCACAGATACGCAGTATTTT
>-|TRBJ2-7|TRBD1|TRBV7-2
CASSLAPGQGTYEQYF
TGTGCCAGCAGCTTAGCGCCGGGACAGGGGACCTACGAGCAGTACTTC
>-|TRBJ2-1|TRBD2|TRBV5-1
CASSQRGGSSYNEQFF
TGCGCCAGCAGCCAGAGGGGCGGGAGCTCCTACAATGAGCAGTTCTTC
>-|TRBJ2-7|-|TRBV4-2
CASSQEGNSYEQYF
TGTGCCAGCAGCCAAGAGGGCAACTCCTACGAGCAGTACTTC
>-|TRBJ1-1|TRBD1|TRBV6-5
CASSGRDRTTEAFF
TGTGCCAGCAGTGGCCGGGACAGGACCACTGAAGCTTTCTTT
>-|TRBJ2-1|-|TRBV6-6
CASALGGAGKGEQFF
TGTGCCAGCGCCCTCGGTGGAGCAGGGAAGGGTGAGCAGTTCTTC
>once|TRBJ2-1|-|TRBV5-1
CASSLSDNEQFF
TGCGCCAGCAGCTTGTCAGACAATGAGCAGTTCTTC
>-|TRBJ2-1|TRBD1|TRBV13
CATFDRGGYNEQFF
TGTGCCACCTTTGACAGGGGGGGCTACAATGAGCAGTTCTTC
>-|TRBJ2-3|-|TRBV7-2
CASSSTSFFTDTQYF
TGTGCCAGCAGCTCCACTAGCTTTTTTACAGATACGCAGTATTTT
>-|TRBJ2-6|-|TRBV13
CASSPRSAVGANVLTF
TGTGCCAGCAGCCCGAGATCAGCGGTTGGGGCCAACGTCCTGACTTTC
>once|TRBJ2-7|TRBD1|TRBV5-6
CASRPGQGIYEQYF
TGTGCCAGCAGACCGGGACAGGGGATTTACGAGCAGTACTTC
>-|TRBJ1-6|-|TRBV19
CASSIGTENSPLHF
TGTGCCAGTAGTATAGGGACAGAAAATTCACCCCTCCACTTT
>-|TRBJ1-5|TRBD1|TRBV7-2
CASSLGDRGGNQPQHF
TGTGCCAGCAGCTTAGGGGACAGGGGCGGGAATCAGCCCCAGCATTTT
>-|TRBJ1-5|TRBD1|TRBV27
CASRLRDSPGTGNQPQHF
TGTGCCAGTCGTCTCCGGGACAGCCCGGGTACAGGAAATCAGCCCCAGCATTTT
>-|TRBJ1-2|-|TRBV7-9
CASSVQEGIGGYTF
TGTGCCAGCAGTGTTCAAGAGGGAATTGGTGGCTACACCTTC
>-|TRBJ1-5|-|TRBV30
CAWGLGGNQPQHF
TGTGCCTGGGGCCTGGGCGGCAATCAGCCCCAGCATTTT
>-|TRBJ1-1|-|TRBV7-2
CASSLAGLVIEAFF
TGTGCCAGCAGCTTAGCAGGACTCGTGATTGAAGCTTTCTTT
>-|TRBJ1-1|-|TRBV29-1
CSVDKGGTEAFF
TGCAGCGTTGACAAGGGCGGGACTGAGGCTTTCTTT
>-|TRBJ2-5|-|TRBV11-3
CASSLGEETQYF
TGTGCCAGCAGCTTAGGAGAAGAGACCCAGTACTTC
>-|TRBJ2-1|-|TRBV18
CASSLLVRDWSYNEQFF
TGTGCCAGCTCGTTACTCGTCCGGGACTGGTCCTACAATGAGCAGTTCTTC
>-|TRBJ1-1|-|TRBV5-4
CASSPGTSYTEAFF
TGTGCCAGCAGCCCCGGGACTTCCTACACTGAAGCTTTCTTT
>-|TRBJ2-3|-|TRBV11-2
CASSFTTGVHTDTQYF
TGTGCCAGCAGCTTCACGACGGGGGTCCATACAGATACGCAGTATTTT
>-|TRBJ1-5|-|TRBV10-3
CAISESTFQPQHF
TGTGCCATCAGTGAGTCGACATTCCAGCCCCAGCATTTT
>-|TRBJ2-3|TRBD1|TRBV29-1
CSVEGTGWYFDTQYF
TGCAGCGTTGAAGGGACAGGGTGGTATTTTGATACGCAGTATTTT
>-|TRBJ1-5|TRBD1|TRBV6-5
CASSSGTGGSQPQHF
TGTGCCAGCAGTAGCGGGACAGGGGGAAGTCAGCCCCAGCATTTT
>-|TRBJ1-5|-|TRBV6-1
CASSPIDGLRQPQHF
TGTGCCAGCAGTCCTATCGACGGGTTACGGCAGCCCCAGCATTTT
>-|TRBJ2-7|-|TRBV5-6
CASSQGPIREQYF
TGTGCCAGCAGCCAGGGCCCGATTAGGGAGCAGTACTTC